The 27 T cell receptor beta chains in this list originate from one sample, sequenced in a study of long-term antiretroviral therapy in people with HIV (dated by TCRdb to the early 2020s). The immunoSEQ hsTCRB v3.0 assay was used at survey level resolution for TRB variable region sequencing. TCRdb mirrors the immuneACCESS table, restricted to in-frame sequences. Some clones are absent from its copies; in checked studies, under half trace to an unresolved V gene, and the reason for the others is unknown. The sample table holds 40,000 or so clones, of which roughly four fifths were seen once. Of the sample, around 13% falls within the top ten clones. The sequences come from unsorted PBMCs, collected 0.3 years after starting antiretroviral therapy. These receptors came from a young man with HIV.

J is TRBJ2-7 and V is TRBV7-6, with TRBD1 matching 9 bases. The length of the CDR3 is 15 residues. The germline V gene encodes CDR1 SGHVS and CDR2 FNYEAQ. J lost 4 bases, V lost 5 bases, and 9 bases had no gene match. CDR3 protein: CASSPGQGTTYEQYF. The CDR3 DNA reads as TGTGCCAGCAGCCCAGGACAGGGGACCACTTACGAGCAGTACTTC.

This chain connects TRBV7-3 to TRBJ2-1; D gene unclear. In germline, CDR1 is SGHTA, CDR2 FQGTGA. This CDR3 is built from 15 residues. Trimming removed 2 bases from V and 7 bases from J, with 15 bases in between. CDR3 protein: CASSLRVPPWNEQFF. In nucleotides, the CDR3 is TGTGCCAGCAGCTTACGCGTCCCTCCGTGGAATGAGCAGTTCTTC.

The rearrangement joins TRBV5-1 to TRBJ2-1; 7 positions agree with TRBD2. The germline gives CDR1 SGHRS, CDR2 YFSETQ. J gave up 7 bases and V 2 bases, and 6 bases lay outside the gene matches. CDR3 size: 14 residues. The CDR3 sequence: CASSFAERGNEQFF. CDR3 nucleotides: TGCGCCAGCAGCTTTGCCGAGCGGGGAAATGAGCAGTTCTTC.

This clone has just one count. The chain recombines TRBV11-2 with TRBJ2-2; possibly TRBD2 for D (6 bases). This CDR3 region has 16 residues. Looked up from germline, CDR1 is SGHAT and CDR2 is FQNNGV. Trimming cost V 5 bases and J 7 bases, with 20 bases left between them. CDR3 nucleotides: TGTGCCAGCAGCCCTACAGGTGGTGCGGGAAGCGGGGAGCTGTTTTTT. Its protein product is CASSPTGGAGSGELFF.

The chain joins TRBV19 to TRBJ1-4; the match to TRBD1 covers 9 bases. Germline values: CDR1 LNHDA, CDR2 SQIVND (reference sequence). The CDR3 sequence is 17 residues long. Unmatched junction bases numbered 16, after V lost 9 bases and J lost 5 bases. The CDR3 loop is CASSTGTGWARNEKLFF. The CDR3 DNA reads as TGTGCCAGCTCGACCGGGACAGGGTGGGCCCGAAATGAAAAACTGTTTTTT.

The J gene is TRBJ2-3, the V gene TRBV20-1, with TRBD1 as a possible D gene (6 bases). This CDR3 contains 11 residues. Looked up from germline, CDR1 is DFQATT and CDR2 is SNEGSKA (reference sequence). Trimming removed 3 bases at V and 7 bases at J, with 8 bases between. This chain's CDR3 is CSARTGNTQYF. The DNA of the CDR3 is TGCAGTGCTAGGACAGGAAATACGCAGTATTTT.

The CDR3 DNA follows: TGCGCCAGCAGCTTGGGGCAACACGGGGCGGACACTGAAGCTTTCTTT. Its translation is CASSLGQHGADTEAFF. The chain carries TRBV5-1 and TRBJ1-1, with TRBD1 as a possible D gene (5 bases). The germline V gene has CDR1 SGHRS and CDR2 YFSETQ. V shed 0 bases and J shed 3 bases, with 15 bases lying between them. CDR3 size: 16 residues.

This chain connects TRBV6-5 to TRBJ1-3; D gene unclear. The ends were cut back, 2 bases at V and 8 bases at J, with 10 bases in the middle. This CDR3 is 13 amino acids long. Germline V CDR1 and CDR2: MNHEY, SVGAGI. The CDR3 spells CASSYPGLDTIYF. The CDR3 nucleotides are TGTGCCAGCAGTTACCCTGGTCTGGACACCATATATTTT.

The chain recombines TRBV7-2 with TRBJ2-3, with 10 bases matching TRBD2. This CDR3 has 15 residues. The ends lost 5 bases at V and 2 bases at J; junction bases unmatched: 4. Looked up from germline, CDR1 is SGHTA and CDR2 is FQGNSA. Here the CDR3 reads CASSLLAGPTDTQYF. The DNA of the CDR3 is TGTGCCAGCAGCCTACTAGCGGGACCCACAGATACGCAGTATTTT.

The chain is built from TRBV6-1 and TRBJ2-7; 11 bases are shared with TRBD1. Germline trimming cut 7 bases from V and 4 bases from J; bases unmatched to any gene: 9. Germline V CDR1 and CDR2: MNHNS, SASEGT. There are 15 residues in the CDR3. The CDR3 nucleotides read TGTGCCAGCACCCTGATGGACAGGGGGCTATACGAGCAGTACTTC. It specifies CASTLMDRGLYEQYF.

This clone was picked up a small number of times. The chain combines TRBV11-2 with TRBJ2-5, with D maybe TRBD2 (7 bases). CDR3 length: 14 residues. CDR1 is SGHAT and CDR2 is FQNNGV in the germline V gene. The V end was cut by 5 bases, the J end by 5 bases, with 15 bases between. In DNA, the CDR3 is TGTGCCAGCAGCCCCTGGGGAGGGGGGGAGACCCAGTACTTC. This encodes CASSPWGGGETQYF.

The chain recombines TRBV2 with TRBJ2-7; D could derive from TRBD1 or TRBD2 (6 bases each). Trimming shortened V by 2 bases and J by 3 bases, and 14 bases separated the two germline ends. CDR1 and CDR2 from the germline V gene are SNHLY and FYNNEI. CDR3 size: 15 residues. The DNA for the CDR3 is TGTGCCAGCAGTGAATTCGGGGGCACAGGCTACGAGCAGTACTTC. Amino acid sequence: CASSEFGGTGYEQYF.

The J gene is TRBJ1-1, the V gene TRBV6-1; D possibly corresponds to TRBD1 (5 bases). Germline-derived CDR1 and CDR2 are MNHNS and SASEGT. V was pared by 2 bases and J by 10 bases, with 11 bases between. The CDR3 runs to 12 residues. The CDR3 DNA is TGTGCCAGCAGTGAAAGGCCTCAGGGAGCTTTCTTT. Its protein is CASSERPQGAFF.

The CDR3 reads CASSLNGQGDLKETQYF. The CDR3 region has the DNA TGTGCCAGCAGCTTAAACGGCCAGGGAGATTTGAAAGAGACCCAGTACTTC. The J gene is TRBJ2-5, the V gene TRBV11-2, with D tentatively TRBD1 or TRBD2 (5 bases each). The length of the CDR3 is 17 residues. V lost 2 bases, J lost 3 bases, and 19 bases lay in between. In germline, CDR1 is SGHAT, CDR2 FQNNGV.

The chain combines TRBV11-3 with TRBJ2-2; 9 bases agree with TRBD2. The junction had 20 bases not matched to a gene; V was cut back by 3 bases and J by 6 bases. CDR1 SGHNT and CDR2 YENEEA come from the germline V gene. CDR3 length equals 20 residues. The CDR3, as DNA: TGTGCCAGCAGCTTTTTGGATCCCTCCCCGGGACTAGCCTTCTCCGGGGAGCTGTTTTTT. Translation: CASSFLDPSPGLAFSGELFF.

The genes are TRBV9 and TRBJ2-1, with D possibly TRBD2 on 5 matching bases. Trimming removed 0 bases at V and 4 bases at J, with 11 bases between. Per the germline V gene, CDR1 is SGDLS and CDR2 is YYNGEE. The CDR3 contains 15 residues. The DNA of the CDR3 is TGTGCCAGCAGCGTAGCTCCGGACTGGTACAATGAGCAGTTCTTC. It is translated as CASSVAPDWYNEQFF.

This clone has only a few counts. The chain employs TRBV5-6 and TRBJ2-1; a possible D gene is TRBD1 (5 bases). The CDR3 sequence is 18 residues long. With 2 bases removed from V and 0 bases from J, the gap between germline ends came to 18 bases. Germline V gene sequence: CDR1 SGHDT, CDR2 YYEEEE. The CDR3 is CASSLSKVRDYSYNEQFF. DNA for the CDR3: TGTGCCAGCAGCTTATCAAAGGTCAGGGATTACTCCTACAATGAGCAGTTCTTC. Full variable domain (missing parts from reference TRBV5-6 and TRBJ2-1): DAGVTQSPTHLIKTRGQQVTLRCSPKSGHDTVSWYQQALGQGPQFIFQYYEEEERQRGNFPDRFSGHQFPNYSSELNVNALLLGDSALYLCASSLSKVRDYSYNEQFFGPGTRLTVL.

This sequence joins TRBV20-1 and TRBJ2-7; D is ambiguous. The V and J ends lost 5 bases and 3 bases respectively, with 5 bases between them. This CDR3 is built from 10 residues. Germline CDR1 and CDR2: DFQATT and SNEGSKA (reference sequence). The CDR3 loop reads CSALLYEQYF. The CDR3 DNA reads TGCAGTGCTCTTCTCTACGAGCAGTACTTC.

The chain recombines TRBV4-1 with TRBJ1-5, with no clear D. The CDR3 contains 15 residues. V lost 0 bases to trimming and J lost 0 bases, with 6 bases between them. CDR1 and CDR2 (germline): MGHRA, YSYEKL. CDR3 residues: CASSQDDASNQPQHF. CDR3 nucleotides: TGCGCCAGCAGCCAAGACGACGCTAGCAATCAGCCCCAGCATTTT.

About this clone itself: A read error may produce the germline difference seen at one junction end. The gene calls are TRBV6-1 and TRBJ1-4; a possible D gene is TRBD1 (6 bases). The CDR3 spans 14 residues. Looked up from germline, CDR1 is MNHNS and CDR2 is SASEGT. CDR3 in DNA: TGTGCCAGCAGCGAAGCTAGGGGGTGGGAAAAACTGTTTTTT. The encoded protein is CASSEARGWEKLFF.

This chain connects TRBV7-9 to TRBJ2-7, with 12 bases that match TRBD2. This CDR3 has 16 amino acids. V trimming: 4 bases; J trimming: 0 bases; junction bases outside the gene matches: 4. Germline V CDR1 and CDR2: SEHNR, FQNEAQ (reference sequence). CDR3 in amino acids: CASSYGTSGSSYEQYF. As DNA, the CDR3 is TGTGCCAGCAGCTATGGGACTAGCGGGTCCTCCTACGAGCAGTACTTC.

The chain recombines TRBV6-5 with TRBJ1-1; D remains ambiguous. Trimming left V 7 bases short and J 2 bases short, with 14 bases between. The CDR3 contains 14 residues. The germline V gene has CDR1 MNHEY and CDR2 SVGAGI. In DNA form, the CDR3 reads TGTGCCAGCACCCCAAGCTGGGGAAACACTGAAGCTTTCTTT. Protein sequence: CASTPSWGNTEAFF.

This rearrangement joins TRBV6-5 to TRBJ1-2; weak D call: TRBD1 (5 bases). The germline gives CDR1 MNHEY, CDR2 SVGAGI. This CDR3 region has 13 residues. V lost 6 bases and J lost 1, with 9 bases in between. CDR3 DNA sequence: TGTGCCAGCAGCTCCGACAGTAACTATGGCTACACCTTC. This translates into CASSSDSNYGYTF.

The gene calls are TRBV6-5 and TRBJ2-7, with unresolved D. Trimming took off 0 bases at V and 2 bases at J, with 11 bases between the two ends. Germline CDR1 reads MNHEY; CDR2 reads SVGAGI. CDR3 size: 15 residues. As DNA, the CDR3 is TGTGCCAGCAGTTACTCGATAGGCCAAACCTACGAGCAGTACTTC. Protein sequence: CASSYSIGQTYEQYF.

Here the CDR3 DNA reads TGTGCCAGCAGTGACCGGGACAACACTGAAGCTTTCTTT. Translated: CASSDRDNTEAFF. This sequence joins TRBV6-4 and TRBJ1-1, with a possible D match to TRBD1 (5 bases). Trimming removed 2 bases from V and 2 bases from J, with 6 bases in between. The CDR3 sequence is 13 residues long. Germline V gene lookup returns CDR1 MRHNA and CDR2 SNTAGT.

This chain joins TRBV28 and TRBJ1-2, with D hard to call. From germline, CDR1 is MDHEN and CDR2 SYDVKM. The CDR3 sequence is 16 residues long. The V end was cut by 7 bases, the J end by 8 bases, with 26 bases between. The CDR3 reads CASKTTRYYLVRGYTF. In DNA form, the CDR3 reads TGTGCCAGCAAAACGACACGTTACTACCTTGTGCGGGGCTACACCTTC.

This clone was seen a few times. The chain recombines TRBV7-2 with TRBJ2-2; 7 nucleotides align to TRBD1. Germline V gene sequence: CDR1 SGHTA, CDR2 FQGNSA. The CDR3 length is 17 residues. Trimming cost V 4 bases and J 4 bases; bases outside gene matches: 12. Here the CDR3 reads CASSSGQIFKSTGELFF. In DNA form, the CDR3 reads TGTGCCAGCAGCTCGGGACAGATTTTTAAGTCCACCGGGGAGCTGTTTTTT.